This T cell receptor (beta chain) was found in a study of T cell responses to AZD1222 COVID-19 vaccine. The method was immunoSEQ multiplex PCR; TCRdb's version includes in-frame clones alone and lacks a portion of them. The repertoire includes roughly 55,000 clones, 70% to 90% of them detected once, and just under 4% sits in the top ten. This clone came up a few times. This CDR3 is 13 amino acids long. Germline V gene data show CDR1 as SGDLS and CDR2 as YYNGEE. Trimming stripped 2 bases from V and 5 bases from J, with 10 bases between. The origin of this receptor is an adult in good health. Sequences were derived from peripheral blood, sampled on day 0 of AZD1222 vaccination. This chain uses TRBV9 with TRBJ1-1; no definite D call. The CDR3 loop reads CASSVLSVTEAFF. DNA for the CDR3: TGTGCCAGCAGCGTTCTCTCCGTTACTGAAGCTTTCTTT.